Each of the 32 T cell receptor beta chains below was sequenced from the same sample in a study of T cell changes during pregnancy in multiple sclerosis. The protocol was immunoSEQ multiplex PCR, while the TCRdb copy is restricted to in-frame clones and leaves out a portion. The profile shows about 47,000 clones, about 90% of them singletons. The specimen comprised peripheral blood, sampled in the first trimester of pregnancy. The receptors shown here come from a female donor with multiple sclerosis, enrolled in a pregnancy study.

The chain employs TRBV6-4 and TRBJ2-1; 11 bases agree with TRBD2. V lost 4 bases, J lost 3 bases, and 2 bases stayed unmatched. This CDR3 has 15 residues. The germline gives CDR1 MRHNA, CDR2 SNTAGT. CDR3 residues: CASSGGLAGYNEQFF. The DNA of the CDR3 is TGTGCCAGCAGTGGCGGACTAGCGGGCTACAATGAGCAGTTCTTC.

The rearrangement links TRBV6-6 to TRBJ2-1; weak D call: TRBD1 (6 bases). Trimming took 6 bases from V and 3 from J, leaving 15 bases between them. CDR3 length equals 15 residues. In germline, CDR1 is MNHNY, CDR2 SVGAGI (reference sequence). The CDR3 here is CASSLTGMDYNEQFF. The CDR3 DNA reads TGTGCCAGCAGCCTAACAGGGATGGACTACAATGAGCAGTTCTTC.

The V and J genes are TRBV19 and TRBJ1-1; D is unclear. There are 14 residues in the CDR3. Germline V CDR1 and CDR2: LNHDA, SQIVND (reference sequence). Trimming cost V 7 bases and J 3 bases, with 15 bases left between them. The CDR3 reads CASTPATRHTEAFF. DNA of the CDR3: TGTGCCAGTACCCCGGCCACTAGGCACACTGAAGCTTTCTTT.

This chain links TRBV19 with TRBJ1-5; 8 nucleotides line up with TRBD1. This CDR3 is 15 amino acids long. Germline V gives CDR1 LNHDA, CDR2 SQIVND (reference sequence). After removal of 6 bases from V and 6 bases from J, the junction contained 10 bases not matched to a gene. CDR3 sequence: CASRVTGEFGQPQHF. The CDR3 DNA reads TGTGCCAGTAGGGTGACAGGGGAGTTTGGTCAGCCCCAGCATTTT.

The V call is TRBV7-2, the J call TRBJ2-1, with 9 nucleotides matching TRBD2. Germline trimming cut 3 bases from V and 6 bases from J; bases unmatched to any gene: 3. CDR3 size: 14 residues. The germline V gene has CDR1 SGHTA and CDR2 FQGNSA. The CDR3 is CASSLRGGTNEQFF. The CDR3 DNA reads TGTGCCAGCAGCTTGCGGGGGGGCACCAATGAGCAGTTCTTC. The full variable domain, its missing parts supplied by reference TRBV7-2 and TRBJ2-1, is GAGVSQSPSNKVTEKGKDVELRCDPISGHTALYWYRQSLGQGLEFLIYFQGNSAPDKSGLPSDRFSAERTGGSVSTLTIQRTQQEDSAVYLCASSLRGGTNEQFFGPGTRLTVL.

The rearrangement uses TRBV19 and TRBJ2-7; a weak D match, TRBD2 (6 bases). Trimming left V 11 bases short and J 1 base short, with 18 bases between. The CDR3 totals 14 residues. In germline, CDR1 is LNHDA, CDR2 SQIVND (reference sequence). The CDR3 DNA reads TGTGCCGGATCCCCCTGGGGGAGGTCCTACGAGCAGTACTTC. Protein: CAGSPWGRSYEQYF.

The chain uses TRBV2 and TRBJ2-2; D is perhaps TRBD1 (6 bases). V was clipped by 5 bases and J by 3 bases, with 13 bases between them. Germline-derived CDR1 and CDR2 are SNHLY and FYNNEI. This CDR3 comprises 15 residues. Here the CDR3 DNA reads TGTGCCAGCAGTCCCCGGACAGCCGACACCGGGGAGCTGTTTTTT. It codes for CASSPRTADTGELFF. Variable domain in full (rest from reference TRBV2 and TRBJ2-2): EPEVTQTPSHQVTQMGQEVILRCVPISNHLYFYWYRQILGQKVEFLVSFYNNEISEKSEIFDDQFSVERPDGSNFTLKIRSTKLEDSAMYFCASSPRTADTGELFFGEGSRLTVL.

V usage is TRBV11-2 and J usage is TRBJ2-1, with D maybe TRBD2 (5 bases). Trimming cost V 8 bases and J 9 bases, with 14 bases left between them. Germline loops: CDR1 SGHAT, CDR2 FQNNGV. This CDR3 is built from 12 residues. In DNA form, the CDR3 reads TGTGCCAGCGTAAGAGGGCCGGGTGAGCAGTTCTTC. Translation gives CASVRGPGEQFF.

The V and J genes are TRBV18 and TRBJ2-7, with D hard to call. V was cut by 2 bases and J by 2 bases, with 10 bases left in between. Germline V CDR1 and CDR2: KGHSH, LQKENI. The CDR3 is 14 amino acids. The CDR3 bases are TGTGCCAGCTCACCATCAGGAATCCCCTACGAGCAGTACTTC. Translating gives CASSPSGIPYEQYF.

The V and J genes are TRBV6-5 and TRBJ2-2, with TRBD1 identical over 7 bases. The CDR3 covers 15 residues. V dropped 8 bases and J dropped 2; count of bases not matched to a gene: 8. From germline, CDR1 is MNHEY and CDR2 SVGAGI. The CDR3 DNA sequence: TGTGCCAGCTCGCGGCAGGGGGTAAACACCGGGGAGCTGTTTTTT. Residues: CASSRQGVNTGELFF.

V and J are TRBV9 and TRBJ2-2; TRBD2 aligns across 8 bases. CDR1 SGDLS and CDR2 YYNGEE come from the germline V gene. V gave up 3 bases and J gave up 6 bases; unmatched junction bases: 4. The CDR3 extends over 14 amino acids. The CDR3 reads CASSAGGAAGELFF. CDR3 nucleotide sequence: TGTGCCAGCAGCGCGGGAGGGGCTGCCGGGGAGCTGTTTTTT.

V usage is TRBV7-3 and J usage is TRBJ2-3; a weak D match, TRBD2 (6 bases). The CDR3 runs to 14 residues. Trimming took off 5 bases at V and 2 bases at J, with 11 bases between the two ends. Germline CDR1 reads SGHTA; CDR2 reads FQGTGA. CDR3 protein: CASSRGSATDTQYF. As DNA, the CDR3 is TGTGCCAGCAGCCGGGGGTCAGCCACAGATACGCAGTATTTT. The full variable domain, with the rest looked up from reference TRBV7-3 and TRBJ2-3, is GAGVSQTPSNKVTEKGKYVELRCDPISGHTALYWYRQSLGQGPEFLIYFQGTGAADDSGLPNDRFFAVRPEGSVSTLKIQRTERGDSAVYLCASSRGSATDTQYFGPGTRLTVL.

The chain joins TRBV10-3 to TRBJ2-3, with a possible D match to TRBD1 (6 bases). With 2 bases removed from V and 4 bases from J, the gap between germline ends came to 16 bases. This CDR3 has 16 residues. Germline V CDR1 and CDR2: ENHRY, SYGVKD. The CDR3 is CAISEVDTGWSDTQYF. In DNA, the CDR3 is TGTGCCATCAGTGAGGTCGATACAGGGTGGTCAGATACGCAGTATTTT.

The gene calls are TRBV18 and TRBJ1-2, with D maybe TRBD1 (5 bases). Germline V gene sequence: CDR1 KGHSH, CDR2 LQKENI. Trimming took 3 bases from V and 1 from J, leaving 15 bases between them. The CDR3 consists of 16 residues. The DNA of the CDR3 is TGTGCCAGCTCACCGACCGGCAGGGCCGTTAACTATGGCTACACCTTC. As protein: CASSPTGRAVNYGYTF.

This clone was recorded a few times. The chain has TRBV28 and TRBJ2-1; the match to TRBD1 covers 7 bases. Germline V gives CDR1 MDHEN, CDR2 SYDVKM. The junction had 5 bases not matched to a gene; V was cut back by 7 bases and J by 5 bases. The CDR3 is 13 residues long. This CDR3 is CASTVTGDNEQFF. For the CDR3, the DNA is TGTGCCAGCACCGTAACAGGGGACAATGAGCAGTTCTTC.

The V call is TRBV6-4, the J call TRBJ2-6, with a possible D match to TRBD2 (6 bases). The V and J ends lost 8 bases and 5 bases respectively, with 16 bases between them. This CDR3 comprises 15 residues. Germline lookup yields CDR1 MRHNA and CDR2 SNTAGT. The CDR3 spells CASLTGAGRANVLTF. CDR3 nucleotide sequence: TGTGCCAGCTTAACCGGAGCGGGCCGGGCCAACGTCCTGACTTTC.

The count of this clone is one. The chain links TRBV19 to TRBJ2-7; D may be TRBD1 (6 bases). The CDR3 covers 12 residues. In germline, CDR1 is LNHDA, CDR2 SQIVND (reference sequence). With 9 bases removed from V and 1 base from J, the gap between germline ends came to 10 bases. DNA for the CDR3: TGTGCCAGCACAGGGAAGTCCTACGAGCAGTACTTC. It yields the protein CASTGKSYEQYF.

In DNA, the CDR3 is TGTGCCAGCAGCCCCTCTTGGGGGCGGGCGGGGGGCACTGAAGCTTTCTTT. This sequence encodes CASSPSWGRAGGTEAFF. The V gene is TRBV11-2, the J gene TRBJ1-1; tentative D call: TRBD1 (6 bases). This CDR3 contains 17 residues. Trimming took off 5 bases at V and 4 bases at J, with 23 bases between the two ends. Germline V gene lookup returns CDR1 SGHAT and CDR2 FQNNGV. Drawing the rest from reference TRBV11-2 and TRBJ1-1, the complete variable domain is EAGVAQSPRYKIIEKRQSVAFWCNPISGHATLYWYQQILGQGPKLLIQFQNNGVVDDSQLPKDRFSAERLKGVDSTLKIQPAKLEDSAVYLCASSPSWGRAGGTEAFFGQGTRLTVV.

This chain connects TRBV18 to TRBJ1-6; 8 positions agree with TRBD1. Per the germline V gene, CDR1 is KGHSH and CDR2 is LQKENI. The CDR3 runs 14 residues. Trimming at V came to 5 bases and at J to 13 bases, leaving 10 bases not matched to a gene. DNA of the CDR3: TGTGCCAGCTCAGGTGACAGGACAGGGAGCCCCCTCCACTTT. Translated: CASSGDRTGSPLHF.

This clone has just one count. The chain recombines TRBV2 with TRBJ1-3; 9 bases agree with TRBD1. The J segment lost 0 bases and the V segment lost 6 bases, leaving 3 bases of the junction unmatched. Germline-derived CDR1 and CDR2 are SNHLY and FYNNEI. CDR3 length: 15 residues. CDR3 coding DNA: TGTGCCAGCAGCGGGACAGGGCTCTCTGGAAACACCATATATTTT. This gives the protein CASSGTGLSGNTIYF.

The chain is built from TRBV7-2 and TRBJ2-7, with 12 positions matching TRBD2. The CDR3 runs to 14 residues. Trimming removed 5 bases from V and 3 bases from J; junction bases left unmatched: 2. CDR1 and CDR2 from the germline V gene are SGHTA and FQGNSA. The CDR3 reads CASSRLAGDYEQYF. The CDR3 nucleotides read TGTGCCAGCAGCAGACTAGCGGGGGACTACGAGCAGTACTTC.

The rearrangement links TRBV6-5 to TRBJ2-1, with 9 bases aligning to TRBD2. Germline CDR1 reads MNHEY; CDR2 reads SVGAGI. This CDR3 has 16 amino acids. Losses at the gene ends were 0 bases for V and 7 bases for J; bases not matched to a gene: 7. CDR3 sequence: CASSYSKTSGGNEQFF. DNA of the CDR3: TGTGCCAGCAGTTACTCGAAGACTAGCGGTGGGAATGAGCAGTTCTTC.

This chain uses TRBV6-6 with TRBJ1-1; 8 positions match TRBD1. V lost 5 bases to trimming and J lost 3 bases; unmatched junction nucleotides: 8. CDR1 is MNHNY and CDR2 is SVGAGI in the germline V gene (reference sequence). This CDR3 is built from 15 residues. CDR3 residues: CASSRGQALDTEAFF. In DNA, the CDR3 is TGTGCCAGCAGTCGGGGACAGGCTTTGGACACTGAAGCTTTCTTT.

V usage is TRBV4-2 and J usage is TRBJ2-4; 11 nucleotides line up with TRBD2. This CDR3 spans 16 amino acids. The V segment lost 2 bases and the J segment 7 bases; nucleotides outside the gene matches: 7. CDR1 is LGHNA and CDR2 is YNFKEQ in the germline V gene. The CDR3 DNA sequence: TGTGCCAGCAGCCAATATAGCGGGGGGGCTGGGAACATTCAGTACTTC. It is translated as CASSQYSGGAGNIQYF.

The rearrangement joins TRBV5-1 to TRBJ2-3; TRBD2 might be the D (6 bases). This CDR3 is 17 amino acids long. Looked up from germline, CDR1 is SGHRS and CDR2 is YFSETQ. V shed 0 bases and J shed 2 bases, with 16 bases lying between them. CDR3 sequence reads: CASSLAPGRGDTDTQYF. DNA of the CDR3: TGCGCCAGCAGCTTGGCCCCAGGGCGGGGAGACACAGATACGCAGTATTTT.

V is TRBV10-3 and J is TRBJ1-4; D gene unclear. Germline-derived CDR1 and CDR2 are ENHRY and SYGVKD. The CDR3 consists of 14 residues. Trimming removed 2 bases from V and 5 bases from J, with 9 bases in between. This chain's CDR3 is CAISERIGNEKLFF. As DNA, the CDR3 is TGTGCCATCAGTGAGAGGATCGGGAATGAAAAACTGTTTTTT.

The V and J genes are TRBV19 and TRBJ2-3; 7 bases fit TRBD2. The length of the CDR3 is 14 residues. Germline trimming cut 6 bases from V and 7 bases from J; bases unmatched to any gene: 10. Per germline, CDR1 LNHDA and CDR2 SQIVND (reference sequence). The CDR3 DNA is TGTGCCAGTAGCCCGGGGGGTCTGGGCTATACGCAGTATTTT. Translation gives CASSPGGLGYTQYF.

The chain combines TRBV2 with TRBJ2-1; 10 bases are shared with TRBD2. The J segment lost 6 bases and the V segment lost 4 bases, leaving 3 bases of the junction unmatched. The CDR3 is 14 residues long. Germline V gives CDR1 SNHLY, CDR2 FYNNEI. The CDR3 DNA sequence: TGTGCCAGCAGTGGACTAGCGGGCTCCAATGAGCAGTTCTTC. Its translation: CASSGLAGSNEQFF.

This clone was recorded only once. The rearrangement joins TRBV11-2 to TRBJ2-7, with 7 bases matching TRBD1. The CDR3 is 15 amino acids. From germline, CDR1 is SGHAT and CDR2 FQNNGV. The J segment lost 0 bases and the V segment lost 5 bases, leaving 7 bases of the junction unmatched. DNA for the CDR3: TGTGCCAGCAGCCCTGGACAGGCAGTCTCCTACGAGCAGTACTTC. Translated, it gives CASSPGQAVSYEQYF.

V is TRBV5-8 and J is TRBJ1-1; TRBD1 agrees at 8 bases. V shed 4 bases and J 0 bases; nucleotides not matched to a gene: 11. Germline V gene sequence: CDR1 SGHTS, CDR2 YDEGEE. This CDR3 is 17 amino acids long. The CDR3 DNA reads as TGTGCCAGCAGCGCTTGGACAGGGATCAGGATGAACACTGAAGCTTTCTTT. It yields the protein CASSAWTGIRMNTEAFF.

The V call is TRBV11-1, the J call TRBJ1-6; 7 nucleotides line up with TRBD1. Germline V lookup: CDR1 SGHAT, CDR2 FQDESV (reference sequence). V lost 4 bases to trimming and J lost 8 bases; unmatched junction nucleotides: 2. The CDR3 loop spans 13 amino acids. CDR3: CASSYDRDSPLHF. The CDR3 DNA is TGTGCCAGCAGCTACGACAGGGATTCACCCCTCCACTTT.

This clone was detected only a few times. The chain is built from TRBV10-1 and TRBJ2-3; possible D gene TRBD1, 6 bases. CDR1 WNHNN and CDR2 SYGVQD come from the germline V gene (reference sequence). V was trimmed by 4 bases and J by 5 bases, leaving 13 bases between them. This CDR3 is 14 amino acids long. CDR3 coding DNA: TGCGCCAGCAGTGTATCCAGGGGTGGAGATACGCAGTATTTT. This translates into CASSVSRGGDTQYF.